Listed below are T cell receptor beta chains from one sample, sequenced in a study of blood T cell repertoires in COVID-19. Produced via immunoSEQ multiplex PCR; TCRdb's table is partial and in-frame only. The sample records about 150,000 clones, 70% to 85% being singletons. The sequenced sample was peripheral blood. Receptors originate from a man aged 55 to 70 who had recovered from COVID-19. Each CDR3 is given with its conserved first and last residue. The D gene is left open where the match is weak. Size is omitted from some rows. Given values are once, few, many or a class for expanded clones.

clone size	V gene	D gene	J gene	CDR3 DNA	CDR3 protein
NA	TRBV7-8	TRBD1	TRBJ2-3	TGTGCCAGCAGCTTTCGTAGAGGGGGACAGGGGATTGTCGCAGATACGCAGTATTTT	CASSFRRGGQGIVADTQYF
NA	TRBV29-1	NA	TRBJ1-4	TGCAGCGTTGGTCGCGGGAATGAAAAACTGTTTTTT	CSVGRGNEKLFF
NA	TRBV6-4	NA	TRBJ2-1	TGTGCCATGAAGTGGCACCCCGGGGGCTCCTACAATGAGCAGTTCTTC	CAMKWHPGGSYNEQFF
NA	TRBV5-5	TRBD2	TRBJ2-6	TGTGCCAGCAGCTTGGCCGGGGGGAACTCTGGGGCCAACGTCCTGACTTTC	CASSLAGGNSGANVLTF
NA	TRBV7-8	TRBD2	TRBJ2-1	TGTGCCAGCAGCTTAGGGACTAGCGGGGACAATGAGCAGTTCTTC	CASSLGTSGDNEQFF
NA	TRBV19	NA	TRBJ2-2	TGTGCCAGTAGTTACATCAGGGATACCGGGGAGCTGTTTTTT	CASSYIRDTGELFF
NA	TRBV4-1	NA	TRBJ2-4	TGCGCCAGCAGCCAAGGAGAGGGCCGGCAAAACATTCAGTACTTC	CASSQGEGRQNIQYF
NA	TRBV5-1	TRBD1	TRBJ1-1	TGCGCCAGCAGCTCACAGGGGCCATCTGAAGCTTTCTTT	CASSSQGPSEAFF
NA	TRBV28	NA	TRBJ1-6	TGTGCCAGCAGTTTTGGAGGGAGCTCCTATAATTCACCCCTCCACTTT	CASSFGGSSYNSPLHF
NA	TRBV5-5	NA	TRBJ2-7	TGTGCCAGCAGCCCGCAGGGGTCCCCCTACGAGCAGTACTTC	CASSPQGSPYEQYF
NA	TRBV19	TRBD2	TRBJ2-1	TGTGCCAGTAGTAAACTGGGACTAGCGGGAGGAAATGAGCAGTTCTTC	CASSKLGLAGGNEQFF
NA	TRBV28	TRBD1	TRBJ1-6	TGTGCCAGCAGTTTTCGGACAGGGCGAAATTCACCCCTCCACTTT	CASSFRTGRNSPLHF
NA	TRBV28	NA	TRBJ1-5	TGTGCCAGCAGTCCGGGGGGAAGAGGCAGGGCCAGTAGCAATCAGCCCCAGCATTTT	CASSPGGRGRASSNQPQHF
few	TRBV4-2	TRBD2	TRBJ2-7	TGTGCCAGCTCCCCTTCACTAGCGGGGGGTCTTCGGCCCTACGAGCAGTACTTC	CASSPSLAGGLRPYEQYF
NA	TRBV19	TRBD1	TRBJ1-1	TGTGCCAGTAGAGACAGGGGAGACACTGAAGCTTTCTTT	CASRDRGDTEAFF
NA	TRBV3-1/TRBV3-2	NA	TRBJ1-5	TGTGCCAGCAGCCAAGGGGCCCGTGGACAGCCCCAGCATTTT	CASSQGARGQPQHF
once	TRBV19	NA	TRBJ1-6	TGTGCCAGTAGGCAGGGCACTTCACCCCTCCACTTT	CASRQGTSPLHF
NA	TRBV5-8	NA	TRBJ2-3	TGTGCCAGCAGCTTGGCCTCCGGGATCACAGATACGCAGTATTTT	CASSLASGITDTQYF
once	TRBV14	TRBD2	TRBJ2-1	TGTGCCAGCAGCCAAGATTTAGGTGTGGGACTAGCGGGAGGACCATGGTACAATGAGCAGTTCTTC	CASSQDLGVGLAGGPWYNEQFF
NA	TRBV24-1	TRBD1	TRBJ2-3	TGTGCCACCAGTGATGGGACAGGGGGCACAGATACGCAGTATTTT	CATSDGTGGTDTQYF
once	TRBV7-3	NA	TRBJ2-1	TGTGCCAGCAGCCTGCTCGGAGCGGGTCTCGGTGAGCAGTTCTTC	CASSLLGAGLGEQFF
NA	TRBV29-1	NA	TRBJ1-2	TGCAGCGTCGCGGAAGGGGACTATGGCTACACCTTC	CSVAEGDYGYTF
NA	TRBV7-2	NA	TRBJ1-1	TGTGCCAGCAGCTCAGACTGGAACACTGAAGCTTTCTTT	CASSSDWNTEAFF
NA	TRBV7-6	TRBD1	TRBJ1-1	TGTGCCAGCAGCTTGGGCCGCGGGACAGGGTTGGCTGAAGCTTTCTTT	CASSLGRGTGLAEAFF
NA	TRBV19	NA	TRBJ1-1	TGTGCCAGTAGTATAAGCGGGGGTGAGACTGAAGCTTTCTTT	CASSISGGETEAFF
NA	TRBV2	TRBD1	TRBJ2-5	TGTGCCAGCAGTGATGTAAGGGGACAGTCCCCCCAAGAGACCCAGTACTTC	CASSDVRGQSPQETQYF
once	TRBV19	TRBD1	TRBJ1-5	TGTGCCAGTAAGGGACAGGGAAATCAGCCCCAGCATTTT	CASKGQGNQPQHF
NA	TRBV6-5	NA	TRBJ2-7	TGTGCCAGCAGTTCGGGGAAGTCCTACGAGCAGTACTTC	CASSSGKSYEQYF
NA	TRBV6-1	NA	TRBJ2-5	TGTGCCAGCAGTGAAGTCGGGTTGGAGACCCAGTACTTC	CASSEVGLETQYF
NA	TRBV12-3/TRBV12-4	TRBD1	TRBJ2-7	TGTGCCAGCAGTAGGGGACAGGGGGAGCAGTACTTC	CASSRGQGEQYF
NA	TRBV7-3	NA	TRBJ2-2	TGTGCCAGCAGCTTAAGTCGAAGCGGCACCGGGGAGCTGTTTTTT	CASSLSRSGTGELFF
once	TRBV4-1	NA	TRBJ2-3	TGCGCCAGCAGCCTTACACCGGGAAGCACAGATACGCAGTATTTT	CASSLTPGSTDTQYF
NA	TRBV6-2/TRBV6-3	NA	TRBJ2-7	TGTGCCAGCAGTTATTCCCGGGTGAAATCCTACGAGCAGTACTTC	CASSYSRVKSYEQYF
NA	TRBV7-9	TRBD1	TRBJ1-2	TGTGCCAGCAGCTTAGAGGGACAGGTCTATGGCTACACCTTC	CASSLEGQVYGYTF
NA	TRBV7-2	TRBD1	TRBJ1-1	TGTGCCAGCAGCTTTGACGGGACAGAGGCTTTCTTT	CASSFDGTEAFF
NA	TRBV6-5	TRBD1	TRBJ1-6	TGTGCCAGTGGGACCGGGACAGGGAATTCACCCCTCCACTTT	CASGTGTGNSPLHF
once	TRBV6-5	TRBD1	TRBJ1-1	TGTGCCAGCAGTTACTATAGGGACAGGGGGAACACTGAAGCTTTCTTT	CASSYYRDRGNTEAFF
once	TRBV29-1	NA	TRBJ2-2	TGCAGCGTTTGGCAATTCAACACCGGGGAGCTGTTTTTT	CSVWQFNTGELFF
NA	TRBV24-1	TRBD1	TRBJ1-2	TGTGCCACCAGTGATTCCCGGACAGGATGGTATGGCTACACCTTC	CATSDSRTGWYGYTF
few	TRBV6-4	TRBD1	TRBJ2-7	TGTGCCAGCAGTGCACCCCCCGGGACAGGGGGCTACGAGCAGTACTTC	CASSAPPGTGGYEQYF